This record looks at one T cell receptor (beta chain) sequence and its context. No antigen is known for it. Here immunoSEQ multiplex PCR was the method, and the copy in TCRdb shows in-frame clones only, minus some. The sample holds 2 million to 2.5 million clones, 90% to 95% seen once. The data derive from a study of shared clonotypes between healthy human individuals. Notes on the study in general: Memory subsets generally showed lower estimated richness than naive subsets. Clonotypes shared by all four donors outscored non-shared clonotypes in generation probability.

Germline CDR1 is SGHTA and CDR2 is FQGNSA. CDR3 size: 16 residues. V gave up 2 bases and J gave up 0 bases, with 10 bases separating them. Sequencing was done on a sample of naive CD4+ T cells from PBMCs. The subset: CD45RA+ positively selected. This clonotype originated in a man aged 18 to 30 in good health. Some clones in this sample may be carry-over from other donors' samples. The rearrangement uses TRBV7-2 and TRBJ1-4; a possible D gene is TRBD1 (6 bases). CDR3 residues: CASSLRQVATNEKLFF. The CDR3 DNA sequence: TGTGCCAGCAGCTTACGACAGGTTGCAACTAATGAAAAACTGTTTTTT.